This passage covers 7 T cell receptor beta chains from one sample sequenced in a study of blood T cell repertoires in COVID-19 (dated by TCRdb to about 2020). Library preparation used the immunoSEQ multiplex PCR assay. As stored in TCRdb, this immuneACCESS dataset retains in-frame rearrangements with V and J assigned. A fraction of the clones does not appear; measured against another copy, unresolved V genes explain less than half of the discrepancy, and the remainder lacks a known reason. The sample table records nearly 100,000 clones; about 80% of these occur just once. About 10% of the sample is taken by the ten largest. The material sequenced was peripheral blood. The receptors were gathered from a man aged 65 to 85 with acute or convalescent COVID-19.

This clone was counted only a few times. V gene TRBV28 combines with J gene TRBJ1-4, with D perhaps matching TRBD1 (6 bases). Germline assignment: CDR1 MDHEN and CDR2 SYDVKM. Between the trimmed V and J ends, which lost 2 bases and 5 bases, there was a span of 9 bases. This CDR3 has 14 residues. Written as DNA, the CDR3 is TGTGCCAGCAGTTTAGGCAGGGGAAATGAAAAACTGTTTTTT. It yields the protein CASSLGRGNEKLFF.

The chain employs TRBV9 and TRBJ1-4; D may be TRBD1 (5 bases). The CDR3 has 13 amino acids. V shed 2 bases and J shed 8 bases, with 10 bases lying between them. Germline V lookup: CDR1 SGDLS, CDR2 YYNGEE. The CDR3 protein is CASSVGGREKLFF. In DNA, the CDR3 is TGTGCCAGCAGCGTCGGGGGACGCGAAAAACTGTTTTTT.

This rearrangement joins TRBV7-3 to TRBJ1-2; D uncertain. The V gene lost 4 bases and the J gene lost 1 base, with 13 bases spanning the gap. Germline CDR1 is SGHTA and CDR2 is FQGTGA. This CDR3 spans 15 amino acids. The CDR3 coding sequence is TGTGCCAGCAGCTACTCGGCGGCAGATAACTATGGCTACACCTTC. Translated: CASSYSAADNYGYTF.

CDR3 DNA: TGTGCCAGCAGTTACGGGAAGGGAGGGGCATTGGAGACCCAGTACTTC. It is translated as CASSYGKGGALETQYF. The V call is TRBV6-5, the J call TRBJ2-5, with TRBD2 identical over 7 bases. CDR3 length: 16 amino acids. J lost 5 bases, V lost 2 bases, and 11 bases had no gene match. Per germline, CDR1 MNHEY and CDR2 SVGAGI.

A single count supports this clone. The V and J genes are TRBV25-1 and TRBJ1-1, with unresolved D. Germline CDR1 is MGHDK and CDR2 is SYGVNS. Deletions cut 6 bases from V and 0 bases from J, with 5 bases between. The CDR3 length is 12 residues. The CDR3 spells CASRGVNTEAFF. CDR3 DNA: TGTGCCAGCAGAGGAGTGAACACTGAAGCTTTCTTT.

The chain links TRBV7-6 to TRBJ1-4, with TRBD1 as a possible D gene (6 bases). The CDR3 length is 15 residues. Trimming removed 5 bases from V and 3 bases from J, with 13 bases in between. Germline V gene sequence: CDR1 SGHVS, CDR2 FNYEAQ. The CDR3 loop is CASSQQGFANEKLFF. The DNA for the CDR3 is TGTGCCAGCAGCCAGCAGGGGTTTGCTAATGAAAAACTGTTTTTT.

The V and J genes are TRBV5-5 and TRBJ1-1; no firm D call. This CDR3 is 14 amino acids long. Germline CDR1 and CDR2: SGHKS and YYEKEE (reference sequence). V gave up 3 bases and J gave up 0 bases, with 9 bases separating them. The DNA of the CDR3 is TGTGCCAGCAGCTGGGCACAGTTGAACACTGAAGCTTTCTTT. Protein product: CASSWAQLNTEAFF.